Below, one TCR beta chain is given with its context. No antigen is known for it. This sample was included in a study of post-analysis software for immune sequencing data. Researchers reported that TCR beta cDNA libraries carried unique molecular identifiers. The yield from roughly 1 to 10 million T cells was roughly 500,000 cDNA molecules in total. A single record per CDR3 protein comes from TCRdb applying MiXCR to the PCR reads. Counted here are fewer than 850,000 distinct CDR3 sequences, 30% occurring once; the ten biggest clones make up roughly 0.54%. Per germline, CDR1 SGHVS and CDR2 FQNEAQ. This CDR3 comprises 14 residues. General study results and limits: There was significantly lower normalized Chao1 diversity in multiple sclerosis patients than in controls. F measure showed strong co-clustering of same-batch samples. Elevated frequency relative to controls characterized roughly 5 TRBV segments in patients, TRBV5-6, TRBV5-1 and TRBV20-1 among them.

The sequencing input was blood. The rearrangement joins TRBV7-8 to TRBJ2-7, with TRBD2 matching over 8 bases. With the DNA end fitting TRBJ2-5 better, the J assignment may be wrong. The origin of this receptor is a girl aged 10 to 17 with multiple sclerosis. In DNA form, the CDR3 reads TGTGCCAGCAGCCCAACGGGACTAGGAGAGACCCAGTACTTC. This translates into CASSPTGLGETQYF.